This T cell receptor (beta chain) was sequenced in a study of molecular identifiers for immune sequencing clone quantification. Findings and limits, study-wide: Identical TCR molecules sharing a barcode could underestimate highly expanded clone sizes.

A single record per CDR3 protein comes from TCRdb applying MiXCR to the PCR reads. The repertoire has 37,000 or so distinct CDR3 sequences, around 18% of them found once; the top ten carry around 7%. This clonotype has a count of ten or more. Its antigen is currently unknown. CDR1 and CDR2 (germline): SGHDN, FVKESK. V was shortened by 1 base and J by 0 bases, with 7 bases between the two germline ends. The CDR3 is 15 amino acids. This sequence was found in a human donor in good health. Some libraries in this study had Jurkat cell RNA spiked in. The sequenced sample consisted of naive CD8+ T cells from blood, with Jurkat cell RNA spiked in. Indicated subset: FACS-sorted CD8+CD4-CCR7+CD45RA+ naive T cells. The rearrangement joins TRBV14 to TRBJ2-1; D is uncertain. CDR3: CASSQGQSSYNEQFF. The DNA for the CDR3 is TGTGCCAGCAGCCAAGGGCAGAGCTCCTACAATGAGCAGTTCTTC.